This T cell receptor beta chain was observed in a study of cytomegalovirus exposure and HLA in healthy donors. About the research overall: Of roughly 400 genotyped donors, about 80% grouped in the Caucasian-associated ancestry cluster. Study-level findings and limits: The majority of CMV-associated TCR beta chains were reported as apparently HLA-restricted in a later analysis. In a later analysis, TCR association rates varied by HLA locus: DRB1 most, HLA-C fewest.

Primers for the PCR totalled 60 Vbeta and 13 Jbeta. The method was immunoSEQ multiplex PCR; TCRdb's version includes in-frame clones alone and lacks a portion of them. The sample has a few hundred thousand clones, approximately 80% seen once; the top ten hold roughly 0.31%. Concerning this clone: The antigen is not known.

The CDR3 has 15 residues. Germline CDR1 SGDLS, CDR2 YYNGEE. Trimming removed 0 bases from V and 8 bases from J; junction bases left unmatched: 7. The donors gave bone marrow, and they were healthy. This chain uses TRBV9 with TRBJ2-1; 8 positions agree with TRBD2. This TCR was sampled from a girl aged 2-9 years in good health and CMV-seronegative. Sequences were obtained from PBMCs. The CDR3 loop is CASSVVSGSNDEQFF. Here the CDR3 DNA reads TGTGCCAGCAGCGTAGTGAGCGGGAGTAACGATGAGCAGTTCTTC.